The present TCR gamma chain was sequenced within a study of Vδ1+ human thymocytes. General study points: Unlike peripheral blood Vdelta1+ controls, thymic delta-chain sequences included 15% to 20% Vdelta2 and few Vdelta3. Unexpected Vdelta2 sequences could cause misinterpretation of bulk repertoire data. Thymic TRG and TRD repertoires appeared highly polyclonal, with Gaussian CDR3 length distributions.

Germline V gene sequence: CDR1 GITISATS, CDR2 ISYDGTV (reference sequence). The CDR3 runs 14 residues. The J segment lost 10 bases and the V segment lost 3 bases, leaving 15 bases of the junction unmatched. Regarding this clone: The antigen is not known.

Extracted RNA was reverse transcribed into cDNA. The CDR3 regions were amplified by multiplex PCR from V-gene primers to a constant-region primer. TCRdb reprocessed the multiplex PCR reads through CATT. The sample has 35,000 or so gamma-chain clones, just over 20% seen once. The V call is TRGV9, the J call TRGJ1 or TRGJ2. Sequenced sample: Vdelta1+ gamma-delta thymocytes from the thymus. Noted subset: FACS-sorted CD3+ TCRalphabeta- TCRVdelta1+ TCRVdelta2- thymocytes. The receptor comes from a girl less than two years old who had congenital heart surgery. CDR3 amino acids: CALWESSGGWKKLF. CDR3 sequence (DNA): TGTGCCTTGTGGGAGTCCTCAGGGGGTTGGAAGAAACTCTTT.